This T cell receptor (beta chain) was captured by sequencing in a study of CD8+CD57+ T cells in acquired aplastic anemia. CDR1 and CDR2 (germline): KGHDR, SFDVKD. Trimming stripped 4 bases from V and 4 bases from J, with 20 bases between. The CDR3 is made up of 17 amino acids. Before being chosen for sequencing, patients had shown CD8+CD57+ cell expansion by flow cytometry. Blood was sampled before the patients had received any therapy. The template for TCR beta VDJ and CDR3 sequence profiling was genomic DNA. MiXCR, applied by TCRdb to the reads, yields one record per CDR3 protein. The table has approximately 250,000 distinct CDR3 sequences, around 82% seen once.

Specimen: sorted CD4+, CD8+, or CD8+CD57+ T cells (not recorded which) from PBMCs. The receptor's source is a human donor with aplastic anemia. The chain joins TRBV24-1 to TRBJ2-3, with D maybe TRBD2 (6 bases). The DNA for the CDR3 is TGTGCCACCAGTGACCATACTAGCTACGGGGTCGCAGATACGCAGTATTTT. This sequence encodes CATSDHTSYGVADTQYF.